The 17 T cell receptor beta chains in this list originate from one sample, sequenced in a study of T cell repertoires in cytomegalovirus infection. TCRdb itself ran the reads through MiXCR, one entry per CDR3 protein. The sample consists of 400,000 to 600,000 distinct CDR3 sequences, about 42% of them appearing once. Their antigens remain unidentified. The specimen was cultured PBMCs, collected from culture after CMV antigen stimulation. These receptors all come from a human donor in good health (CMV status not recorded). Some clones in this sample may be carry-over from other donors' samples.

This clonotype has a single count. The chain joins TRBV6-1 to TRBJ2-1, with D tentatively TRBD1 (5 bases). CDR1 is MNHNS and CDR2 is SASEGT in the germline V gene. The CDR3 covers 14 residues. V was shortened by 6 bases and J by 10 bases, with 19 bases between the two germline ends. CDR3 nucleotides: TGTGCCAGCAGCAAACCCCCAGGGATACCGGAGCAGTTCTTC. It specifies CASSKPPGIPEQFF.

J is TRBJ1-1 and V is TRBV11-2; TRBD1 is a possible D gene (5 bases). The length of the CDR3 is 15 residues. Trimming stripped 0 bases from V and 3 bases from J, with 11 bases between. From germline, CDR1 is SGHAT and CDR2 FQNNGV. The CDR3 region has the DNA TGTGCCAGCAGCTTAGAGGCAGGGTTGGACACTGAAGCTTTCTTT. It yields the protein CASSLEAGLDTEAFF.

The rearrangement joins TRBV7-8 to TRBJ2-3, with 7 bases that match TRBD2. Per germline, CDR1 SGHVS and CDR2 FQNEAQ. Trimming took 7 bases from V and 1 from J; bases not matched to a gene: 8. The CDR3 extends over 15 amino acids. The CDR3 nucleotides are TGTGCCAGCACCCTTCTGGGGGGGGGCACAGATACGCAGTATTTT. Translating gives CASTLLGGGTDTQYF.

The rearrangement uses TRBV11-3 and TRBJ2-1; 13 nucleotides match TRBD2. Losses at the gene ends were 1 base for V and 5 bases for J; bases not matched to a gene: 5. The CDR3 covers 17 residues. Germline V lookup: CDR1 SGHNT, CDR2 YENEEA. The CDR3 sequence: CASSLAQGLAGNNEQFF. CDR3 nucleotides: TGTGCCAGCAGCTTAGCCCAGGGACTAGCGGGAAACAATGAGCAGTTCTTC.

The chain uses TRBV7-6 and TRBJ2-7; tentatively, D is TRBD1 (5 bases). This CDR3 has 16 amino acids. Trimming removed 1 base at V and 0 bases at J, with 13 bases between. Germline V CDR1 and CDR2: SGHVS, FNYEAQ. The CDR3 DNA reads as TGTGCCAGCAGCTTAGAGGCTGAGACAGTCTCCTACGAGCAGTACTTC. Encoded protein: CASSLEAETVSYEQYF.

Only a few counts were recorded for this clonotype. The rearrangement links TRBV11-2 to TRBJ1-5; the match to TRBD1 covers 7 bases. V lost 4 bases to trimming and J lost 2 bases; unmatched junction nucleotides: 8. Germline loops: CDR1 SGHAT, CDR2 FQNNGV. The CDR3 runs to 16 residues. The chain's CDR3 is CASSSQGGRGNQPQHF. The CDR3 region has the DNA TGTGCCAGCAGCTCTCAGGGGGGAAGGGGCAATCAGCCCCAGCATTTT.

V usage is TRBV11-2 and J usage is TRBJ2-2, with D tentatively TRBD2 (6 bases). Germline loops: CDR1 SGHAT, CDR2 FQNNGV. The CDR3 totals 15 residues. Trimming left V 6 bases short and J 8 bases short, with 19 bases between. The CDR3 DNA sequence: TGTGCCAGCAGACCCATCCTGGGGGGTACGGGGGAGCTGTTTTTT. As protein: CASRPILGGTGELFF.

The chain is built from TRBV7-6 and TRBJ2-7, with unresolved D. The CDR3 runs 15 residues. Trimming removed 2 bases from V and 2 bases from J, with 13 bases in between. The germline CDR1 and CDR2 sequences are SGHVS and FNYEAQ. The CDR3 region is CASSLTRGETYEQYF. In DNA, the CDR3 is TGTGCCAGCAGCTTAACGCGCGGAGAGACCTACGAGCAGTACTTC.

This clonotype has a handful of counts. The chain employs TRBV6-1 and TRBJ2-7, with 7 bases identical to TRBD2. The length of the CDR3 is 16 residues. Germline trimming cut 4 bases from V and 5 bases from J; bases unmatched to any gene: 14. Germline V CDR1 and CDR2: MNHNS, SASEGT. The CDR3 loop reads CASSGSRGGSLNEQYF. CDR3 DNA: TGTGCCAGCAGTGGATCTCGGGGCGGGAGTCTGAACGAGCAGTACTTC.

In its sample, this clonotype was seen a few times. The J gene is TRBJ2-3, the V gene TRBV7-6; 10 bases are a match to TRBD2. Trimming removed 5 bases from V and 5 bases from J; junction bases left unmatched: 4. This CDR3 region has 14 residues. CDR1 is SGHVS, CDR2 FNYEAQ, per germline. The CDR3 sequence: CASSRLAGEDTQYF. Written as DNA, the CDR3 is TGTGCCAGCAGCCGACTAGCGGGCGAAGATACGCAGTATTTT.

The V call is TRBV6-1, the J call TRBJ1-5; D is unresolved. The CDR3 totals 15 residues. The germline gives CDR1 MNHNS, CDR2 SASEGT. V dropped 6 bases and J dropped 0 bases, with 12 bases sitting between them. This CDR3 is CASSRTRPSNQPQHF. CDR3 DNA sequence: TGTGCCAGCAGCCGTACCCGGCCTAGCAATCAGCCCCAGCATTTT.

The rearrangement links TRBV28 to TRBJ2-3; 7 nucleotides line up with TRBD2. Losses at the gene ends were 7 bases for V and 2 bases for J; bases not matched to a gene: 9. The CDR3 totals 15 residues. CDR1 is MDHEN and CDR2 is SYDVKM in the germline V gene. CDR3 in amino acids: CASNPWGGFTDTQYF. For the CDR3, the DNA is TGTGCCAGCAATCCGTGGGGGGGGTTCACAGATACGCAGTATTTT. Supplemented by reference TRBV28 and TRBJ2-3, the full variable domain reads DVKVTQSSRYLVKRTGEKVFLECVQDMDHENMFWYRQDPGLGLRLIYFSYDVKMKEKGDIPEGYSVSREKKERFSLILESASTNQTSMYLCASNPWGGFTDTQYFGPGTRLTVL.

The chain employs TRBV19 and TRBJ1-1; the match to TRBD1 covers 7 bases. After removal of 11 bases from V and 4 bases from J, the junction contained 7 bases not matched to a gene. The germline V gene has CDR1 LNHDA and CDR2 SQIVND (reference sequence). The CDR3 loop spans 12 amino acids. The CDR3 nucleotides are TGTGCCTCACAGGGGTATAGCACTGAAGCTTTCTTT. Residues: CASQGYSTEAFF.

The gene calls are TRBV6-1 and TRBJ2-2; the match to TRBD2 covers 8 bases. V gave up 7 bases and J gave up 2 bases; unmatched junction bases: 6. This CDR3 has 15 amino acids. The germline CDR1 and CDR2 sequences are MNHNS and SASEGT. The CDR3 here is CASTRGTRNTGELFF. The CDR3 region has the DNA TGTGCCAGCACCAGAGGGACTAGAAACACCGGGGAGCTGTTTTTT.

V usage is TRBV6-6 and J usage is TRBJ2-7; 10 bases match TRBD1. The V gene's germline CDR1 is MNHNY and CDR2 SVGAGI (reference sequence). The CDR3 length is 16 residues. V lost 4 bases, J lost 4 bases, and 10 bases stayed unmatched. The CDR3 loop is CASSSPSQGQGYEQYF. The CDR3, as DNA: TGTGCCAGCAGTTCGCCGTCCCAGGGACAGGGGTACGAGCAGTACTTC.

The genes are TRBV20-1 and TRBJ1-5, with D uncertain. The CDR3 loop spans 15 amino acids. V lost 0 bases, J lost 2 bases, and 11 bases lay in between. Germline V gene lookup returns CDR1 DFQATT and CDR2 SNEGSKA (reference sequence). For the CDR3, the DNA is TGCAGTGCTAGAGAGTTGGGAGTCGGCAATCAGCCCCAGCATTTT. It is translated as CSARELGVGNQPQHF.

This chain connects TRBV7-2 to TRBJ2-5; no clear D gene. CDR1 is SGHTA and CDR2 is FQGNSA in the germline V gene. There are 11 residues in the CDR3. Trimming stripped 7 bases from V and 5 bases from J, with 8 bases between. This chain's CDR3 is CASTPTETQYF. CDR3 DNA sequence: TGTGCCAGCACCCCGACCGAGACCCAGTACTTC.